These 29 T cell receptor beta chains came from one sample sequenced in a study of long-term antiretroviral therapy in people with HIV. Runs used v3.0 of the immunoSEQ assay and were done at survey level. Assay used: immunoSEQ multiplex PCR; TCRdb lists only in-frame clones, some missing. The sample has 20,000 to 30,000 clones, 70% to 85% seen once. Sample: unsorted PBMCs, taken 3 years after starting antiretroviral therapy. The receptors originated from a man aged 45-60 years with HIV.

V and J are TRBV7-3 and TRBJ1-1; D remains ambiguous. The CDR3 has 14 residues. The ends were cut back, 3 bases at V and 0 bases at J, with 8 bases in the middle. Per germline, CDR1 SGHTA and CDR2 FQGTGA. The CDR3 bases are TGTGCCAGCAGCTTCGGTACGTTGAACACTGAAGCTTTCTTT. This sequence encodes CASSFGTLNTEAFF.

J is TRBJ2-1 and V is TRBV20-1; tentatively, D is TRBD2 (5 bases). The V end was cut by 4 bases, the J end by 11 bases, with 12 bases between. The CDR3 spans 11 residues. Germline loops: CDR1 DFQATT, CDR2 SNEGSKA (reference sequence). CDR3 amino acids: CSAILGPQQFF. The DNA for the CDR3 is TGCAGTGCTATACTAGGACCACAGCAGTTCTTC.

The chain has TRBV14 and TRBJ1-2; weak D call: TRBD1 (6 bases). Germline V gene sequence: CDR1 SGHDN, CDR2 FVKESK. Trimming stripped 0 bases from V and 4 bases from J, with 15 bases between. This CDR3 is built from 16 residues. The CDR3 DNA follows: TGTGCCAGCAGCCAAGAAGGGGGGCGCTGGGGCTATGGCTACACCTTC. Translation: CASSQEGGRWGYGYTF.

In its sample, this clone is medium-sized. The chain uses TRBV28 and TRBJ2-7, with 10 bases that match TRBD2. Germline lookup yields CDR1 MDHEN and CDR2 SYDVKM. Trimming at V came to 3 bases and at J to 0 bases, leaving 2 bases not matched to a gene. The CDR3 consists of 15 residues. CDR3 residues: CASSFPSGSSYEQYF. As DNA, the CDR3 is TGTGCCAGCAGTTTTCCTAGCGGGAGCTCCTACGAGCAGTACTTC.

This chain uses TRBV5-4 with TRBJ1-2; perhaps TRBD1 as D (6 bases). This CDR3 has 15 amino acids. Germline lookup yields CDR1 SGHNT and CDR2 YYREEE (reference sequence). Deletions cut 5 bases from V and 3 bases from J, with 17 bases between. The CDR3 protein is CASSYTGLQDYGYTF. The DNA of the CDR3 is TGTGCCAGCAGTTATACAGGGCTTCAAGACTATGGCTACACCTTC.

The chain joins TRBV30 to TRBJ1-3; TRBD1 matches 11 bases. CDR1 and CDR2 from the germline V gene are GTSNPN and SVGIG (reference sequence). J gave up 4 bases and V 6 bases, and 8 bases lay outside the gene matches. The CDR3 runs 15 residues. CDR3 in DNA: TGTGCCTGTGGGGACAGGGGGTCATCCGGAAACACCATATATTTT. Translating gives CACGDRGSSGNTIYF.

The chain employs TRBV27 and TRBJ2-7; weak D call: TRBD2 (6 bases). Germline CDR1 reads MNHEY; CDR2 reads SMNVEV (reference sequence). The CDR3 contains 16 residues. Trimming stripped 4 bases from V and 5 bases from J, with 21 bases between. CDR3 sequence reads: CASSSRGLLIAHEQYF. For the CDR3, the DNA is TGTGCCAGCAGTTCTAGGGGACTTCTAATAGCCCACGAGCAGTACTTC.

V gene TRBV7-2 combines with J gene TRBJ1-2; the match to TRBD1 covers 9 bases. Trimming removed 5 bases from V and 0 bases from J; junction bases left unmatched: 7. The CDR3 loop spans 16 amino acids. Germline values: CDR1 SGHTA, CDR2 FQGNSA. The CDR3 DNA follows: TGTGCCAGCAGCCCACAGGGGGCTCTCTCTAACTATGGCTACACCTTC. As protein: CASSPQGALSNYGYTF.

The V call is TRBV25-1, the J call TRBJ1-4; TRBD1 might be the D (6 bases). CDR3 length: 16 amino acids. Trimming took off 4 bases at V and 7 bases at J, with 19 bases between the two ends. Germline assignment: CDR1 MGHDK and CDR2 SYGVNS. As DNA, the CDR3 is TGTGCCAGCAGTGGGGGATCGAGAAGGGGGACTGAAAAACTGTTTTTT. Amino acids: CASSGGSRRGTEKLFF. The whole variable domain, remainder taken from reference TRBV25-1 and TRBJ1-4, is EADIYQTPRYLVIGTGKKITLECSQTMGHDKMYWYQQDPGMELHLIHYSYGVNSTEKGDLSSESTVSRIRTEHFPLTLESARPSHTSQYLCASSGGSRRGTEKLFFGSGTQLSVL.

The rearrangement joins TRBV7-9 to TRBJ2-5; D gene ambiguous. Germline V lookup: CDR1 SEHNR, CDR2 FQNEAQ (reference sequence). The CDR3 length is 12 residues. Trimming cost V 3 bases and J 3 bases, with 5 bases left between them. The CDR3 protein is CASSLSEETQYF. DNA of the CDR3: TGTGCCAGCAGCTTGAGCGAAGAGACCCAGTACTTC.

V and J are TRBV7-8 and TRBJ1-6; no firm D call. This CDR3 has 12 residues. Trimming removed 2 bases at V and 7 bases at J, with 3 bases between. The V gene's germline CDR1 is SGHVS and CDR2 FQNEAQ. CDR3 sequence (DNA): TGTGCCAGCAGCTTACAAAATTCACCCCTCCACTTT. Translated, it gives CASSLQNSPLHF.

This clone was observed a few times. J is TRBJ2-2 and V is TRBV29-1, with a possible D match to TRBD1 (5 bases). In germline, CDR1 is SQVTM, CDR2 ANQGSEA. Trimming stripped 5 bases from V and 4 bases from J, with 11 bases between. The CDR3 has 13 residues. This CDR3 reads CSVSTDSTGELFF. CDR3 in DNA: TGCAGCGTTTCGACAGATTCCACCGGGGAGCTGTTTTTT.

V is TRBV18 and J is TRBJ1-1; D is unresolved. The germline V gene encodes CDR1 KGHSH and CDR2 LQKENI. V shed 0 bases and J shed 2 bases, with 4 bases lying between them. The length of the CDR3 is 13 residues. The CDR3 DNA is TGTGCCAGCTCACCACCGGGTAACACTGAAGCTTTCTTT. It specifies CASSPPGNTEAFF.

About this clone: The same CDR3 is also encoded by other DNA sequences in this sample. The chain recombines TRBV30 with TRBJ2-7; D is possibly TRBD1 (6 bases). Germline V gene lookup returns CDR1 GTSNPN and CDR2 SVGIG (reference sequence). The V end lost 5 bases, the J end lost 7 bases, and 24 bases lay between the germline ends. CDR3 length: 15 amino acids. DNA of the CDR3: TGTGCCTGGCCCGCCGGGCAGGGGCGCCCACGGGAGCAGTACTTC. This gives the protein CAWPAGQGRPREQYF.

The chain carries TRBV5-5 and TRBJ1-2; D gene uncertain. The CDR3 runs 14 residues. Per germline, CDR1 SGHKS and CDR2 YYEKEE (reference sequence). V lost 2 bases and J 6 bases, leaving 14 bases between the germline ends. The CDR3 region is CASSFELARNGYTF. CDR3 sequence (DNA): TGTGCCAGCAGCTTTGAACTGGCCCGAAATGGCTACACCTTC.

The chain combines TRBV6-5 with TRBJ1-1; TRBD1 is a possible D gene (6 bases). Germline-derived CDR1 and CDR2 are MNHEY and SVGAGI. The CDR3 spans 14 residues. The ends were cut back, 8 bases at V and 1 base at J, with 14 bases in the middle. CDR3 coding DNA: TGTGCCAGCGGCGAGGGGGGGGAGAACACTGAAGCTTTCTTT. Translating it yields CASGEGGENTEAFF.

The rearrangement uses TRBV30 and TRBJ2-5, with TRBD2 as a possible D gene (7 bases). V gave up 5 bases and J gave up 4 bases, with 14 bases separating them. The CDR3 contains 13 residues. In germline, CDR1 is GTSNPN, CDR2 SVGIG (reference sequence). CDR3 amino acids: CAWAGALGETQYF. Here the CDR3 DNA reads TGTGCCTGGGCGGGGGCCTTAGGAGAGACCCAGTACTTC. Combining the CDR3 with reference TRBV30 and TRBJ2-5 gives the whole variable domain SQTIHQWPATLVQPVGSPLSLECTVEGTSNPNLYWYRQAAGRGLQLLFYSVGIGQISSEVPQNLSASRPQDRQFILSSKKLLLSDSGFYLCAWAGALGETQYFGPGTRLLVL.

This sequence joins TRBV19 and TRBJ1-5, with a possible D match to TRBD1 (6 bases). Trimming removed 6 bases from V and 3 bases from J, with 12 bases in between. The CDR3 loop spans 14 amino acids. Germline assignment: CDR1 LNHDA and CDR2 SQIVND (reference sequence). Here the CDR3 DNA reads TGTGCCAGTAGCAAACAGGGCTCCAATCAGCCCCAGCATTTT. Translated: CASSKQGSNQPQHF. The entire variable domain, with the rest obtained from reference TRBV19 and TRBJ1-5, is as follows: DGGITQSPKYLFRKEGQNVTLSCEQNLNHDAMYWYRQDPGQGLRLIYYSQIVNDFQKGDIAEGYSVSREKKESFPLTVTSAQKNPTAFYLCASSKQGSNQPQHFGDGTRLSIL.

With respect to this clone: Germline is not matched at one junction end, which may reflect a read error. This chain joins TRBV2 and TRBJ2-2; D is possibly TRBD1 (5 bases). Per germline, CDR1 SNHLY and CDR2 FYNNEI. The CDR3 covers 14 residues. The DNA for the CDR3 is TGTGCCCGCAGGGCGACGGCGAACACCGGGGAGCTGTTTTTT. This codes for CARRATANTGELFF. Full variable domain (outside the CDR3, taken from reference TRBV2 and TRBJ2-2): EPEVTQTPSHQVTQMGQEVILRCVPISNHLYFYWYRQILGQKVEFLVSFYNNEISEKSEIFDDQFSVERPDGSNFTLKIRSTKLEDSAMYFCARRATANTGELFFGEGSRLTVL.

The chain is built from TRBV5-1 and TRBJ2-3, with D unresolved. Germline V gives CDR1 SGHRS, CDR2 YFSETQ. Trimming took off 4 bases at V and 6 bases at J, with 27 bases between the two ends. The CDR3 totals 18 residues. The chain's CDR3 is CASSGQSGRPPRMDTQYF. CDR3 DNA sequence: TGCGCCAGCAGCGGCCAGTCTGGACGGCCCCCCAGAATGGATACGCAGTATTTT.

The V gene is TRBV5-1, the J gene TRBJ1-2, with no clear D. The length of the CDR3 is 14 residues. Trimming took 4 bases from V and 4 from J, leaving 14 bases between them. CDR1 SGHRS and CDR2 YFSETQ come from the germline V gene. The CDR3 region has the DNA TGCGCCAGCAGCCCCAGACCCGGACCCTATGGCTACACCTTC. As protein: CASSPRPGPYGYTF.

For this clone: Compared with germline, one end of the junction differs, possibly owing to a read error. The CDR3 here is CASNENDLSTDTQYF. The CDR3 DNA follows: TGTGCCAGCAATGAAAACGACCTTAGCACAGATACGCAGTATTTT. The chain carries TRBV2 and TRBJ2-3; no clear D. Germline CDR1 and CDR2: SNHLY and FYNNEI. The CDR3 spans 15 residues.

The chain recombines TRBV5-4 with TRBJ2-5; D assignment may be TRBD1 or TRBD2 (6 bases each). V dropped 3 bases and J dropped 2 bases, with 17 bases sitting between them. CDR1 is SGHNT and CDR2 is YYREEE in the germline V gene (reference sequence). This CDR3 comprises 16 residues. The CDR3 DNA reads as TGTGCCAGCAGCTCCCCCCACGGGGGACATCAAGAGACCCAGTACTTC. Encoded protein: CASSSPHGGHQETQYF.

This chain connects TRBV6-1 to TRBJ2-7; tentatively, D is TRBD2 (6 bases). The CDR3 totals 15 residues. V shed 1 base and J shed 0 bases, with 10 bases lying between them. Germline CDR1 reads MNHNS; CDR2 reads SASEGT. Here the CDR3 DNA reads TGTGCCAGCAGTGAAGAGGAGGGTGCCTCCTACGAGCAGTACTTC. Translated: CASSEEEGASYEQYF.

This chain's CDR3 is CASSLQGGDQPQHF. CDR3 bases: TGTGCCAGCAGCCTACAGGGTGGGGATCAGCCCCAGCATTTT. J is TRBJ1-5 and V is TRBV7-2; maybe TRBD1 (6 bases). Germline assignment: CDR1 SGHTA and CDR2 FQGNSA. The CDR3 is 14 amino acids. V was trimmed by 5 bases and J by 5 bases, leaving 13 bases between them. Together with reference TRBV7-2 and TRBJ1-5, the CDR3 gives the full variable domain: GAGVSQSPSNKVTEKGKDVELRCDPISGHTALYWYRQSLGQGLEFLIYFQGNSAPDKSGLPSDRFSAERTGGSVSTLTIQRTQQEDSAVYLCASSLQGGDQPQHFGDGTRLSIL.

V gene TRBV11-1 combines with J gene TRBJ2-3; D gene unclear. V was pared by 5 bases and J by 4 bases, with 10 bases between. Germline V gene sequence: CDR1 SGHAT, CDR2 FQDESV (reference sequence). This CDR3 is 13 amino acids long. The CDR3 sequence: CASSLPDPDTQYF. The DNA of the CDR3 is TGTGCCAGCAGCCTCCCCGATCCAGATACGCAGTATTTT. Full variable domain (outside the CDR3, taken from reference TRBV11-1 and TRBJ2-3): EAEVAQSPRYKITEKSQAVAFWCDPISGHATLYWYRQILGQGPELLVQFQDESVVDDSQLPKDRFSAERLKGVDSTLKIQPAELGDSAMYLCASSLPDPDTQYFGPGTRLTVL.

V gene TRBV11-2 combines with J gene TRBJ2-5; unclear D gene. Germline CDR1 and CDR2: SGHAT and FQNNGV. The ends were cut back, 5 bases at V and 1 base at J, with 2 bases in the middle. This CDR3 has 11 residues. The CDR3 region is CASSPQETQYF. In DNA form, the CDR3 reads TGTGCCAGCAGCCCCCAAGAGACCCAGTACTTC.

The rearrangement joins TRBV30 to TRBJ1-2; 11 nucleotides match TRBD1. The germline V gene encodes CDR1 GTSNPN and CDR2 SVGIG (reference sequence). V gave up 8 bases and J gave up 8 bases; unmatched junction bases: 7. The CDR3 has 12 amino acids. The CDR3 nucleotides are TGTGCCGAAAAGGGACAGGGGGAGGGCTACACCTTC. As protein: CAEKGQGEGYTF. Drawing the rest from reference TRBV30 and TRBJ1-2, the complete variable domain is SQTIHQWPATLVQPVGSPLSLECTVEGTSNPNLYWYRQAAGRGLQLLFYSVGIGQISSEVPQNLSASRPQDRQFILSSKKLLLSDSGFYLCAEKGQGEGYTFGSGTRLTVV.

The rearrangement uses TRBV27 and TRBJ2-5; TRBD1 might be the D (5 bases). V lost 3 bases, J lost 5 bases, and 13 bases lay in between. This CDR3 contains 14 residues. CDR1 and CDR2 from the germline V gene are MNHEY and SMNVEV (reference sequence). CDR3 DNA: TGTGCCAGCAGTTTGAGGCAGGGTGGGGAGACCCAGTACTTC. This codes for CASSLRQGGETQYF.